The T cell receptor (beta chain) described here comes from a study of T-cell memory formation after mild COVID-19 (dated by TCRdb to the early 2020s). About the study as a whole: TCR sequence clusters from the two donors were largely donor specific. The cohort comprised two young, previously healthy adult volunteers, one female and one male. In two donors, T-cell clones that expanded and contracted after mild COVID-19 were followed by sequencing TCRalpha and TCRbeta repertoires longitudinally.

CDR1 and CDR2 are drawn from the germline V gene: MNHEY, SVGAGI. Taken from cysteine to phenylalanine, the CDR3 has 18 residues. Only the CDR3 region is kept as DNA, spanning 54 bases read in frame from base 1. Between the V and J ends, shortened by 0 bases and 1 base respectively, the junction contains 15 bases. Comment on this clonotype: Which antigen it targets is not known. No qualities accompany the bases; no much larger clone lies one base away.

What the authors observed across the whole study: Contracting CD4+ clones were located mainly in the CM and EM memory subsets, whereas CD8+ clones were found to be enriched in EMRA. Some responding clones were detected in pre-infection memory, which suggested that pre-existing cross-reactive memory T cells had joined the SARS-CoV-2 response. SARS-CoV-2 specificity was not confirmed for the second-wave clones peaking on day 37. Clones contracting from day 15 to 85 had balanced CD4/CD8 phenotypes, while a second wave expanding from day 15 to 37 was biased towards CD4+. Only a couple of mild cases were covered in the study, and larger cohorts including severe cases with pre-infection samples were considered necessary.

Ficoll-Paque density gradient centrifugation was the method used to isolate PBMCs. Instrument used: Illumina NovaSeq 6000. cDNA libraries for TCRalpha and TCRbeta were prepared by 5'RACE using constant-segment primers, with sample barcodes and unique molecular identifiers added. Trizol reagent was used to extract RNA from every sample. Amplification of the libraries took two PCR steps, and the second step added a second sample barcode plus Illumina TruSeq adapters. Sequencing of libraries was performed on an Illumina NovaSeq with 2 x 150 bp paired-end reads. For the original study's pipeline: The reads were demultiplexed and collapsed into UMI-guided consensus sequences using migec v1.2.7. Using mixcr v2.1.11, the UMI consensuses were aligned to TRA and TRB V and J templates and assembled into clonotypes. A clonotype was counted as expanded or contracted only when both edgeR and NoisET called the clonotype significant, with the noise models trained on biological replicates. For edgeR calls, the thresholds were a false discovery rate-adjusted p below 0.01 and a log2 fold-change of 1. As an exploratory analysis of dynamics, max-normalized trajectories of the 1000 most abundant clonotypes were examined with PCA combined with hierarchical clustering. Separately sequenced CD4+ and CD8+ repertoires were used to assign the CD4 or CD8 phenotype of responding clones. TCRdb reprocessing: public reads trimmed at Q25 with fastp, clones called with MiXCR, in-frame beta chains kept. Rows are unified per CDR3 protein, each entry keeping the most common DNA and genes. TCRdb, not the original authors, processed these V and J calls. The sample contains 210,000 or so distinct CDR3 sequences, roughly 10% of them found a single time. The ten largest clones add up to less than 4% of the sample.

Material: PBMCs or a T cell subset sorted from them (not recorded which). Recombination linked TRBV6-5 to TRBJ1-4; perhaps TRBD1 is the D gene, with 5 bases matching. This TCR was recovered from a man aged 18 to 30 who had mild COVID-19 (a few samples of this study predate the infection). The sample titles of this study are shuffled in the database, so cell type and time point are left out; the donor was told from shared clones. The base sequence is TGTGCCAGCAGTTACTCGGGCACCTCGGGGGTAACTAATGAAAAACTGTTTTTT. This gives the protein CASSYSGTSGVTNEKLFF.